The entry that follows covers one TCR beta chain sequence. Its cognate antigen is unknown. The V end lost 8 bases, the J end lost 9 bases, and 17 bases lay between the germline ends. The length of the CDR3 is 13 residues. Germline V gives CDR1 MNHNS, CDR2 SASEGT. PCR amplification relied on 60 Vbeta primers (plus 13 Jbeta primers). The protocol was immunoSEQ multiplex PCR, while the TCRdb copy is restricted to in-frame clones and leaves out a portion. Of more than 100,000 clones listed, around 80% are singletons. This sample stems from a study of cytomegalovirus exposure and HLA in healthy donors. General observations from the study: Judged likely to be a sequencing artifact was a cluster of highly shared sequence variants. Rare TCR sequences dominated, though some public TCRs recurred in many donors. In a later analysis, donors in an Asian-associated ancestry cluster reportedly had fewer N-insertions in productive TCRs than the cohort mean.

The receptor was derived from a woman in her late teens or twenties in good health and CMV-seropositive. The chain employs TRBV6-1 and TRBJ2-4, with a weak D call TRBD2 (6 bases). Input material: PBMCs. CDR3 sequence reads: CASLPRLGGIQYF. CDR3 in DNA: TGTGCCAGCCTTCCCCGTTTGGGGGGCATTCAGTACTTC.